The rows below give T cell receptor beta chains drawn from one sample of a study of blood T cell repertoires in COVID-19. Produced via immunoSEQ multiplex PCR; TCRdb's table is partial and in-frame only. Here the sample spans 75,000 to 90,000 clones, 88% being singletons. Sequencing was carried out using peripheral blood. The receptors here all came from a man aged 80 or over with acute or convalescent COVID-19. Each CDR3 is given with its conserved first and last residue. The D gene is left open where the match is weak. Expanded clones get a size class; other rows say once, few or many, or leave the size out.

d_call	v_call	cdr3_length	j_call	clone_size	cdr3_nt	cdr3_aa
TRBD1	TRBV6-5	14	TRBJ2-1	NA	TGTGCCACGGACAGGTCGTCTCAAACCGGTGAGCAGTTCTTC	CATDRSSQTGEQFF
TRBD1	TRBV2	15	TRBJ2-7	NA	TGTGCCAGCAGTTCTCCGGGACAGGGGCGGTACGAGCAGTACTTC	CASSSPGQGRYEQYF
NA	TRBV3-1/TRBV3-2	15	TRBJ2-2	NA	TGTGCCAGCAGCCAAGAGACACCCCGGACCGGGGAGCTGTTTTTT	CASSQETPRTGELFF
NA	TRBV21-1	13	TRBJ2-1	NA	TGTGCCAGCAGCAAACAAACCCGGGACAAGTGGTTCTTC	CASSKQTRDKWFF
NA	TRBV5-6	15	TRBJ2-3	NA	TGTGCCAGCAGCTTTAGGGGGGGCAACACAGATACGCAGTATTTT	CASSFRGGNTDTQYF
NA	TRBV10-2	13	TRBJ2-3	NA	TGCGCCAGCAGTGAGAATAAAGAGGATACGCAGTATTTT	CASSENKEDTQYF
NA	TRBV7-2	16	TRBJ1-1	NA	TGTGCCAGCAGCCCCCATTCGGGGGGCAGCGGAACTGAAGCTTTCTTT	CASSPHSGGSGTEAFF
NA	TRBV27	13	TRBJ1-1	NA	TGTGCCAGCAGTTATCTGGCCTCCACTGAAGCTTTCTTT	CASSYLASTEAFF
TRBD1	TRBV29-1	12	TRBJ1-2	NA	TGCAGCGTCTACAGGGGGCGAGATGGCTACACCTTC	CSVYRGRDGYTF
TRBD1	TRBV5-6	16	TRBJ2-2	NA	TGTGCCAGCAGCTTGCCGGACAGGGTCTATCCCGGGGAGCTGTTTTTT	CASSLPDRVYPGELFF
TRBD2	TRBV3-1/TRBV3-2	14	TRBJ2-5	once	TGTGCCAGCAGCCAAGAGGGGAGGGCACAGACCCAGTACTTC	CASSQEGRAQTQYF
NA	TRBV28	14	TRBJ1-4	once	TGTGCCAGCTCGTGGCCGACAACTAATGAAAAACTGTTTTTT	CASSWPTTNEKLFF
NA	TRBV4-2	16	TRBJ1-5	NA	TGTGCCAGCAGCCAATCGGTACAGGGCCCAAATCAGCCCCAGCATTTT	CASSQSVQGPNQPQHF
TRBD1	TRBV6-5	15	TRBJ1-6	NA	TGTGCCAGCAGTTACTCGGGACAGTTGGGTTCACCCCTCCACTTT	CASSYSGQLGSPLHF
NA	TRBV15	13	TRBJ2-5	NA	TGTGCCACCAGCAGAGACTACGAAGAGACCCAGTACTTC	CATSRDYEETQYF
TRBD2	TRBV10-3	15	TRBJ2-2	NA	TGTGCCATCTTTAAAGGGACTACGAACACCGGGGAGCTGTTTTTT	CAIFKGTTNTGELFF
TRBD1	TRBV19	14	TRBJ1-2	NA	TGTGCCAGTAGTAGACAGGGCGATAACTATGGCTACACCTTC	CASSRQGDNYGYTF
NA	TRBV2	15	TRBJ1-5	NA	TGTGCCAGCAGTGAAGCGACGGGGGACAATCAGCCCCAGCATTTT	CASSEATGDNQPQHF
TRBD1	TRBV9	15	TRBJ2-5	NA	TGTGCCAGCAGCGCCGGGACAGGGGCTAGGGAGACCCAGTACTTC	CASSAGTGARETQYF
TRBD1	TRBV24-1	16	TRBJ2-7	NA	TGTGCCACCAGTGATCTCCGGGACAGGGCTCCCTACGAGCAGTACTTC	CATSDLRDRAPYEQYF
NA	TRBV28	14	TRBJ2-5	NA	TGTGCCAGCAGCGTACAGGGAGAGCAAGAGACCCAGTACTTC	CASSVQGEQETQYF
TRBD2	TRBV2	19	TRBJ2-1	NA	TGTGCCAGCAGTGGGAAGGAGGAAGCGGGGGGGCTAGGGAACAATGAGCAGTTCTTC	CASSGKEEAGGLGNNEQFF
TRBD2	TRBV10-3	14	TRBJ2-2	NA	TGTGCCATCAGTTTGGGACTACCCACCGGGGAGCTGTTTTTT	CAISLGLPTGELFF
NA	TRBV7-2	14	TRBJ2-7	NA	TGTGCCAGCAGCCGGGGGGCCGCTACCGGCGAGCAGTACTTC	CASSRGAATGEQYF
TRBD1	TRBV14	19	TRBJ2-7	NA	TGTGCCAGCAGCCGCACCGGGACAGGGGGGTCTTCTTTTTACTTCGAGCAGTACTTC	CASSRTGTGGSSFYFEQYF
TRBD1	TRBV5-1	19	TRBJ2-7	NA	TGCGCCAGCAGCCTCCGCCCGCGGGTGGATCGGACAGGGGGCTTCGAGCAGTGCTTC	CASSLRPRVDRTGGFEQCF
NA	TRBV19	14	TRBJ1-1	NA	TGTGCCAGTAGTATAGCACAGTTGAACACTGAAGCTTTCTTT	CASSIAQLNTEAFF
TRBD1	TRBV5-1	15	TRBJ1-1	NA	TGCGCCAGCAGCCCGGGGGACAGGTGGAACACTGAAGCTTTCTTT	CASSPGDRWNTEAFF
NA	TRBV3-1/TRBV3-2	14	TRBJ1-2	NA	TGTGCCAGCAGCCAAGACAGGGCTCGGCGTGGCTACACCTTC	CASSQDRARRGYTF
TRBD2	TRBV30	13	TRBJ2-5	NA	TGTGCCTGGAGTGTGCGGGGGGGGGAGACCCAGTACTTC	CAWSVRGGETQYF
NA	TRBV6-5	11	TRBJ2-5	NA	TGTGCCAGCATACGGGGGGAGACCCAGTACTTC	CASIRGETQYF
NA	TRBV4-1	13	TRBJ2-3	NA	TGCGCCAGCAGGGACACAAGCACAGATACGCAGTATTTT	CASRDTSTDTQYF
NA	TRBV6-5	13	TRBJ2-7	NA	TGTGCCAGCAGTCCACCGGGGGCCTACGAGCAGTACTTC	CASSPPGAYEQYF
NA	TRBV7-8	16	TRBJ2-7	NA	TGTGCCAGCAGCTTAGCGGGGGGACTTACTTCCTACGAGCAGTACTTC	CASSLAGGLTSYEQYF
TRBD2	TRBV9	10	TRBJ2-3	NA	TGTGCCAGCCCCGCGGAGCGGGAGGAGTTT	CASPAEREEF
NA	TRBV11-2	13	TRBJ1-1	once	TGTGCCAGCAGCTTGAGCGTGGACACTGAAGCTTTCTTT	CASSLSVDTEAFF
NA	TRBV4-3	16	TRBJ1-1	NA	TGCGCCAGCAGCCAAGTAAGATCTGTGGGGGGGACTGAAGCTTTCTTT	CASSQVRSVGGTEAFF
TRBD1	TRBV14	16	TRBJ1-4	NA	TGTGCCAGCAGCCAAGATCCGACAGGGGGTAATGAAAAACTGTTTTTT	CASSQDPTGGNEKLFF
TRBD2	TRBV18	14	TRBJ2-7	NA	TGTGCCAGCTCACCACAACCGACCGGGGGGGAGCAGTACTTC	CASSPQPTGGEQYF
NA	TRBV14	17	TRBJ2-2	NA	TGTGCCAGCAGCCGGAACCGAGTACAGGGTCCCTGGGGGGAGCTGTTTTTT	CASSRNRVQGPWGELFF
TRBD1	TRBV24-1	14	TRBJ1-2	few	TGTGCCACCAGTGGTCCGGGACAGGGGCGTGGCTACACCTTC	CATSGPGQGRGYTF
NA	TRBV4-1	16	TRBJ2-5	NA	TGCGCCAGCAGCCAAGATCTCGTGGGGGCCCAAGAGACCCAGTACTTC	CASSQDLVGAQETQYF